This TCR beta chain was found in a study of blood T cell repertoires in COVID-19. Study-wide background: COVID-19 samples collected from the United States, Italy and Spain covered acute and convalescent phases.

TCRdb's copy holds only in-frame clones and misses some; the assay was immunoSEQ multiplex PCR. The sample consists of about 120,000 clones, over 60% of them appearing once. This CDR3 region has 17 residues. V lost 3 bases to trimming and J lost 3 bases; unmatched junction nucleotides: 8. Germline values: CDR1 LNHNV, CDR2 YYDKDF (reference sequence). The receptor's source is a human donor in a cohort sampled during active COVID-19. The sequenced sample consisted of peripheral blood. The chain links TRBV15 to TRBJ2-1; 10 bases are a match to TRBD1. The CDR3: CATSRWVTGGDYNEQFF. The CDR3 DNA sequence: TGTGCCACCAGCAGGTGGGTGACAGGGGGCGACTACAATGAGCAGTTCTTC. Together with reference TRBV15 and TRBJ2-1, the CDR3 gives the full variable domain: DAMVIQNPRYQVTQFGKPVTLSCSQTLNHNVMYWYQQKSSQAPKLLFHYYDKDFNNEADTPDNFQSRRPNTSFCFLDIRSPGLGDTAMYLCATSRWVTGGDYNEQFFGPGTRLTVL.